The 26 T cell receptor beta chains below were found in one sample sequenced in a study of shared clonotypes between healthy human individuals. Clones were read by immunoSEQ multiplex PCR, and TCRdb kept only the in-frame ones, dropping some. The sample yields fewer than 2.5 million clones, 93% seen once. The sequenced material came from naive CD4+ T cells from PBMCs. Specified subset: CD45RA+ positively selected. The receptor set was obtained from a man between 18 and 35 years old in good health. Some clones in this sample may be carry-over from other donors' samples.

CDR3 sequence: CASRKELLNTGELFF. The CDR3 region has the DNA TGTGCCAGCAGGAAGGAATTACTGAACACCGGGGAGCTGTTTTTT. V usage is TRBV2 and J usage is TRBJ2-2; the D is unclear. CDR3 size: 15 residues. Germline V gene sequence: CDR1 SNHLY, CDR2 FYNNEI. V dropped 6 bases and J dropped 1 base, with 12 bases sitting between them.

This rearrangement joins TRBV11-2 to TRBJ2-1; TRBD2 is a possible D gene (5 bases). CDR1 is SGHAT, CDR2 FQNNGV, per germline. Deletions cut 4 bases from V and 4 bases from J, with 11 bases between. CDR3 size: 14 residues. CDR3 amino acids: CASSSTRGYNEQFF. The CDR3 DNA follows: TGTGCCAGCAGCTCTACTAGAGGATACAATGAGCAGTTCTTC.

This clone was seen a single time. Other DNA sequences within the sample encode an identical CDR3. CDR3 amino acids: CASSLGQNTGELFF. In nucleotides, the CDR3 is TGTGCCAGCAGTTTAGGGCAGAACACCGGGGAGCTGTTTTTT. V usage is TRBV28 and J usage is TRBJ2-2; D remains ambiguous. The V end lost 2 bases, the J end lost 1 base, and 5 bases lay between the germline ends. The CDR3 consists of 14 residues. Looked up from germline, CDR1 is MDHEN and CDR2 is SYDVKM.

CDR3 protein: CATQSGGGLGEQYF. The CDR3 coding sequence is TGTGCCACTCAGAGTGGGGGAGGACTGGGCGAGCAGTACTTC. J is TRBJ2-7 and V is TRBV5-4; a possible D gene is TRBD2 (6 bases). CDR3 length: 14 amino acids. Germline V gene data show CDR1 as SGHNT and CDR2 as YYREEE (reference sequence). V was pared by 9 bases and J by 6 bases, with 22 bases between. Using reference TRBV5-4 and TRBJ2-7 for the parts outside the CDR3, the full variable domain is ETGVTQSPTHLIKTRGQQVTLRCSSQSGHNTVSWYQQALGQGPQFIFQYYREEENGRGNFPPRFSGLQFPNYSSELNVNALELDDSALYLCATQSGGGLGEQYFGPGTRLTVT.

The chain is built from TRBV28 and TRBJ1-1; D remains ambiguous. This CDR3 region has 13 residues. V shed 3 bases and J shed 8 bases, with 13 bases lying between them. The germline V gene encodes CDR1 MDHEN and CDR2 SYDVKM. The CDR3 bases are TGTGCCAGCAGTTTGTATAGGAGTGAAGAAGCTTTCTTT. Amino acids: CASSLYRSEEAFF.

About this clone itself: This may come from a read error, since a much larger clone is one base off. The CDR3 DNA reads as TGCGCCAGCAGCTTGGAGTACGAGCAGTACTTC. Translated, it gives CASSLEYEQYF. V and J are TRBV5-1 and TRBJ2-5; D uncertain. The tail of the sequence fits TRBJ2-7 better, so the J call may be wrong. Per germline, CDR1 SGHRS and CDR2 YFSETQ. The CDR3 loop spans 11 amino acids.

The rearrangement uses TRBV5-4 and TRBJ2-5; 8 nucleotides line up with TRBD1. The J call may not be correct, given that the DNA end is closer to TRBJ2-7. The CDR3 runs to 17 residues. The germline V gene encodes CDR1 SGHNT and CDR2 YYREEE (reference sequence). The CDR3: CASSSGQGTLVGDEQYF. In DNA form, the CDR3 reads TGTGCCAGCAGCTCCGGACAGGGTACCCTAGTCGGGGACGAGCAGTACTTC.

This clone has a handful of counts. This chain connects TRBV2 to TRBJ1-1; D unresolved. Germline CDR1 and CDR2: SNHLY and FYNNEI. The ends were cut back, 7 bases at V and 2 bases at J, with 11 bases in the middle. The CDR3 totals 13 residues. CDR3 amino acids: CASTPDLNTEAFF. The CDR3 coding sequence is TGTGCCAGCACCCCCGACCTAAACACTGAAGCTTTCTTT.

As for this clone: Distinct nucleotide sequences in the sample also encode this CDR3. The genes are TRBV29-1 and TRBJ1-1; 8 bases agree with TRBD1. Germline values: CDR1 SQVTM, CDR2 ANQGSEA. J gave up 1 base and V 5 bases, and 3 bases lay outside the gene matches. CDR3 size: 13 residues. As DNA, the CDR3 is TGCAGCGTTTCGGACAGGGCGAACACTGAAGCTTTCTTT. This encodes CSVSDRANTEAFF.

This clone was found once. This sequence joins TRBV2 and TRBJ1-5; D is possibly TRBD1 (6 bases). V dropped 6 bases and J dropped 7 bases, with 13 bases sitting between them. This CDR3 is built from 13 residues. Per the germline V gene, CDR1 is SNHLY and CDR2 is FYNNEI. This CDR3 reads CASRGEGDQPQHF. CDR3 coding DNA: TGTGCCAGCAGGGGGGAGGGGGACCAGCCCCAGCATTTT. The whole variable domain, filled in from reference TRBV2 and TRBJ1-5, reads EPEVTQTPSHQVTQMGQEVILRCVPISNHLYFYWYRQILGQKVEFLVSFYNNEISEKSEIFDDQFSVERPDGSNFTLKIRSTKLEDSAMYFCASRGEGDQPQHFGDGTRLSIL.

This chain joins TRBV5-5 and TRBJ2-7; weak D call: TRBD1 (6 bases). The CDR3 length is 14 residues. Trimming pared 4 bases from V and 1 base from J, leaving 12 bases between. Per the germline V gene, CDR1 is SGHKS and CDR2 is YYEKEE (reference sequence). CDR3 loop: CASSLRTDSYEQYF. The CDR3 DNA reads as TGTGCCAGCAGCCTCCGGACAGATTCCTACGAGCAGTACTTC.

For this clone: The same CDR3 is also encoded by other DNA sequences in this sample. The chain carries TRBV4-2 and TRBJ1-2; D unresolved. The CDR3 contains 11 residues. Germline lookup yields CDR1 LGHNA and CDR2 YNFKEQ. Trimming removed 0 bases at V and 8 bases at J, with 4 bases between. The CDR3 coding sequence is TGTGCCAGCAGCCAAGAGTACGGCTACACCTTC. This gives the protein CASSQEYGYTF.

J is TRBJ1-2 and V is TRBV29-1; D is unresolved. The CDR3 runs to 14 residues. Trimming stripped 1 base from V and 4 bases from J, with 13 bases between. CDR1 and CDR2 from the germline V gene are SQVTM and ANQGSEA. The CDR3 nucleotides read TGCAGCGTTGAAGCTACATCCTGGGGCTATGGCTACACCTTC. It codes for CSVEATSWGYGYTF.

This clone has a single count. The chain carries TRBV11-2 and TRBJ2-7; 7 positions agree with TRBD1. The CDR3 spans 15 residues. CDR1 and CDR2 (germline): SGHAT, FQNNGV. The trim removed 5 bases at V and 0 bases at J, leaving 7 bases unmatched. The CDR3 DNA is TGTGCCAGCAGCCCACAACAGGGGCTCTCCTACGAGCAGTACTTC. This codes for CASSPQQGLSYEQYF.

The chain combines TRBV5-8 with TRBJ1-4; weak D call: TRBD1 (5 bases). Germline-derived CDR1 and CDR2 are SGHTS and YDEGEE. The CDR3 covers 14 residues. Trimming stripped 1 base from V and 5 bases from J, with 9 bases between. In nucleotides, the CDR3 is TGTGCCAGCAGCTTGTCCAGGGCGAATGAAAAACTGTTTTTT. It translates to CASSLSRANEKLFF.

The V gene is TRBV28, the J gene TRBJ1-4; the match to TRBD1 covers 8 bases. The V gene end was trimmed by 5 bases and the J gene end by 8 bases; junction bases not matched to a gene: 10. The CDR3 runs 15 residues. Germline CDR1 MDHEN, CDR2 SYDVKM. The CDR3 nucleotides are TGTGCCAGCAGTCCCCGACAGGGGATAGGGGAAAAACTGTTTTTT. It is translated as CASSPRQGIGEKLFF.

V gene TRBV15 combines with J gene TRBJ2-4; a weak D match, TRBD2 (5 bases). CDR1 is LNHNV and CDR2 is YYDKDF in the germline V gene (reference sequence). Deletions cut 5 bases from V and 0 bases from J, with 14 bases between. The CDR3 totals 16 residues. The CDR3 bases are TGTGCCACCAGCGGCATTGAGGGTTTAGCCAAAAACATTCAGTACTTC. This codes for CATSGIEGLAKNIQYF.

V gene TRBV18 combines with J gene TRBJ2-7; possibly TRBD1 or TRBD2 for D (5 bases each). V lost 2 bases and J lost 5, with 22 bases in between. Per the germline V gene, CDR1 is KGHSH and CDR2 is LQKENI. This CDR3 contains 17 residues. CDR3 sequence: CASSPAPGQWVLNEQYF. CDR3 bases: TGTGCCAGCTCACCAGCCCCGGGGCAGTGGGTCCTCAACGAGCAGTACTTC.

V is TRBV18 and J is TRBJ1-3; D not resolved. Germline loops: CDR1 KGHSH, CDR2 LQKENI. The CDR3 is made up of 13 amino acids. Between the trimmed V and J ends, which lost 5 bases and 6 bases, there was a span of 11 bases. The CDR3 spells CASSTSRVNTIYF. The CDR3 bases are TGTGCCAGCTCAACAAGCCGGGTAAACACCATATATTTT.

Here the CDR3 DNA reads TGTGCCAGCAGTTTAGCGGGAAGGTCAGCAGATACGCAGTATTTT. Its translation is CASSLAGRSADTQYF. This sequence joins TRBV25-1 and TRBJ2-3; 8 bases are a match to TRBD2. V was clipped by 5 bases and J by 4 bases; unmatched bases: 8. This CDR3 contains 15 residues. Germline V CDR1 and CDR2: MGHDK, SYGVNS.

In DNA form, the CDR3 reads TGTGCCACCAGCAGAGATCGGGACAGGGTATATTTT. It is translated as CATSRDRDRVYF. This chain links TRBV15 with TRBJ1-3, with 9 bases matching TRBD1. The CDR3 length is 12 residues. The J segment lost 14 bases and the V segment lost 0 bases, leaving 2 bases of the junction unmatched. Looked up from germline, CDR1 is LNHNV and CDR2 is YYDKDF (reference sequence).

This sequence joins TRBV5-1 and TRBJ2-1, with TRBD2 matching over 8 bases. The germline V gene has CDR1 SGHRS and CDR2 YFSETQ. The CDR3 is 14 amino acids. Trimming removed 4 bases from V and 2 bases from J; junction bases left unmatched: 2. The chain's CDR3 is CASSQLAAYNEQFF. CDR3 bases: TGCGCCAGCAGCCAACTAGCGGCCTACAATGAGCAGTTCTTC.

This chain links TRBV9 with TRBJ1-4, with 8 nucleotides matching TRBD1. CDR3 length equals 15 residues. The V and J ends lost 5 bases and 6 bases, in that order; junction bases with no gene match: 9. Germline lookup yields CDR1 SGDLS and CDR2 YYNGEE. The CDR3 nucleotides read TGTGCCAGCAGTGACCAGGGGGCAGGGTATGAAAAACTGTTTTTT. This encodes CASSDQGAGYEKLFF.

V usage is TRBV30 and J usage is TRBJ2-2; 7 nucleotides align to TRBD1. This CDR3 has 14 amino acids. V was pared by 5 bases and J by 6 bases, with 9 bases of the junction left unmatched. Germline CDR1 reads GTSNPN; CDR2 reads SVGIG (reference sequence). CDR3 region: CAWSTGTVAGELFF. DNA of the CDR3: TGTGCCTGGTCAACCGGGACAGTTGCCGGGGAGCTGTTTTTT.

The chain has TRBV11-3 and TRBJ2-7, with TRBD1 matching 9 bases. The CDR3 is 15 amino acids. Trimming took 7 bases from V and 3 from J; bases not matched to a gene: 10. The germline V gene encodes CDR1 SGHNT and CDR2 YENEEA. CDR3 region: CASTPRDRDHYEQYF. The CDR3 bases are TGTGCCAGCACCCCTCGGGACAGGGACCACTACGAGCAGTACTTC.

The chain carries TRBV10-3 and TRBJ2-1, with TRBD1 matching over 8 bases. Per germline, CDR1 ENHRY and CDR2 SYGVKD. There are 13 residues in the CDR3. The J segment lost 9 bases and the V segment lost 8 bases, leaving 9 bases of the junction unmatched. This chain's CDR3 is CAIGEGQVGEQFF. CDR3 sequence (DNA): TGTGCCATCGGAGAGGGACAGGTGGGTGAGCAGTTCTTC.